The rows below give T cell receptor beta chains drawn from one sample of a study of identical twins. TCRdb analysed the 5' RACE reads with MiXCR anew, one entry per CDR3 protein. The sample includes under 300,000 distinct CDR3 sequences, about 6.7% of them seen just once. In addition, the sample was reused for a study of T cells expressing NK-cell markers.

Sequencing input: CD8+ T cells sorted from blood. The receptors were sampled from a woman aged 18-35 years in good health. Both conserved end residues are part of each CDR3. A D gene is named only where the DNA matches it firmly. The size of a clone is reported for some rows only, either as once, few or many, or as a class for expanded clones.

CDR3: CASSVPTGMGYNEQFF; DNA: TGCGCCAGCAGCGTCCCGACAGGGATGGGCTACAATGAGCAGTTCTTC; D: TRBD1; length: 16; J: TRBJ2-1; V: TRBV5-1; size: many
CDR3: CASSPAGVAYEQYF; DNA: TGTGCCAGCTCTCCAGCGGGAGTCGCCTACGAGCAGTACTTC; D: TRBD2; length: 14; J: TRBJ2-7; V: TRBV6-1; size: .
CDR3: CAISESRGGEIYGYTF; DNA: TGTGCCATCAGTGAGTCGCGTGGGGGCGAAATCTATGGCTACACCTTC; D: .; length: 16; J: TRBJ1-2; V: TRBV10-3; size: few
CDR3: CASSVLGGSSYNEQFF; DNA: TGTGCCAGTAGTGTCCTAGGCGGGAGCTCCTACAATGAGCAGTTCTTC; D: TRBD2; length: 16; J: TRBJ2-1; V: TRBV19; size: few
CDR3: CASTHGVMGQETQYF; DNA: TGTGCCAGCACCCACGGTGTGATGGGGCAAGAGACCCAGTACTTC; D: .; length: 15; J: TRBJ2-5; V: TRBV7-2; size: .
CDR3: CASRPDRGYGYTF; DNA: TGTGCCAGTAGGCCAGACAGGGGCTATGGCTACACCTTC; D: TRBD1; length: 13; J: TRBJ1-2; V: TRBV19; size: many
CDR3: CASRRFLDEQFF; DNA: TGTGCCAGCCGCCGCTTTCTCGATGAGCAGTTCTTC; D: .; length: 12; J: TRBJ2-1; V: TRBV27; size: .
CDR3: CASSYRDRVTDTQYF; DNA: TGTGCCAGCAGTTATAGGGACAGGGTCACAGATACGCAGTATTTT; D: TRBD1; length: 15; J: TRBJ2-3; V: TRBV27; size: .
CDR3: CASSLAGSATDTQYF; DNA: TGTGCCAGCAGCTTGGCTGGCAGCGCGACAGATACGCAGTATTTT; D: .; length: 15; J: TRBJ2-3; V: TRBV5-4; size: many
CDR3: CASTGGGANVLTF; DNA: TGCGCCAGCACGGGTGGAGGGGCCAACGTCCTGACTTTC; D: .; length: 13; J: TRBJ2-6; V: TRBV10-2; size: .
CDR3: CASSWDRRGYTF; DNA: TGTGCCAGCAGTTGGGACAGACGTGGCTACACCTTC; D: TRBD1; length: 12; J: TRBJ1-2; V: TRBV12-3/TRBV12-4; size: few
CDR3: CASSLGQGVGEQFF; DNA: TGTGCCAGCAGTTTAGGCCAGGGGGTGGGTGAGCAGTTCTTC; D: TRBD1; length: 14; J: TRBJ2-1; V: TRBV12-3/TRBV12-4; size: many
CDR3: CAWTSLGAGELFF; DNA: TGTGCCTGGACCTCACTAGGGGCCGGGGAGCTGTTTTTT; D: .; length: 13; J: TRBJ2-2; V: TRBV30; size: .
CDR3: CASSLASGTDTQYF; DNA: TGTGCCAGCAGCTTGGCTAGCGGCACAGATACGCAGTATTTT; D: .; length: 14; J: TRBJ2-3; V: TRBV5-5; size: few
CDR3: CASSLEVLTQYF; DNA: TGTGCCAGCAGTTTGGAGGTGTTGACCCAGTACTTC; D: .; length: 12; J: TRBJ2-5; V: TRBV12-3/TRBV12-4; size: .
CDR3: CASSFPGQYNSGNTIYF; DNA: TGTGCCAGCAGTTTCCCGGGGCAGTACAACTCTGGAAACACCATATATTTT; D: .; length: 17; J: TRBJ1-3; V: TRBV12-3/TRBV12-4; size: .
CDR3: CASSLPLDREDYEQYF; DNA: TGTGCCAGCAGTTTACCCCTTGACAGAGAGGACTACGAGCAGTACTTC; D: .; length: 16; J: TRBJ2-7; V: TRBV12-3/TRBV12-4; size: .
CDR3: CASSFFPGELFF; DNA: TGTGCCAGCAGTTTTTTTCCAGGGGAGCTGTTTTTT; D: .; length: 12; J: TRBJ2-2; V: TRBV12-3/TRBV12-4; size: many
CDR3: CASSWVPKGGYTF; DNA: TGTGCCAGCAGTTGGGTGCCCAAAGGTGGCTACACCTTC; D: .; length: 13; J: TRBJ1-2; V: TRBV6-5; size: .
CDR3: CASSAPRDNSYEQYF; DNA: TGTGCCAGCAGTGCCCCCCGGGACAACTCCTACGAGCAGTACTTC; D: .; length: 15; J: TRBJ2-7; V: TRBV25-1; size: .
CDR3: CATTGTGGSEQYF; DNA: TGTGCCACCACGGGGACAGGAGGGTCCGAGCAGTACTTC; D: TRBD1; length: 13; J: TRBJ2-7; V: TRBV6-1; size: few
CDR3: CASRVLLDTQYF; DNA: TGTGCCAGCAGGGTCCTCTTAGATACGCAGTATTTT; D: .; length: 12; J: TRBJ2-3; V: TRBV12-3/TRBV12-4; size: .
CDR3: CSARERMWTEAFF; DNA: TGCAGTGCTAGAGAGAGAATGTGGACTGAAGCTTTCTTT; D: .; length: 13; J: TRBJ1-1; V: TRBV20-1; size: .
CDR3: CASSSPGLPSYEQYF; DNA: TGTGCCAGCAGCTCACCGGGACTACCCTCCTACGAGCAGTACTTC; D: TRBD2; length: 15; J: TRBJ2-7; V: TRBV7-9; size: few
CDR3: CASSYSSQMRHFF; DNA: TGTGCCAGCAGTTACAGTTCCCAGATGCGGCATTTCTTT; D: .; length: 13; J: TRBJ1-1; V: TRBV6-2/TRBV6-3; size: .
CDR3: CASSVGQTYEQYF; DNA: TGTGCCAGCAGTGTCGGACAGACCTACGAGCAGTACTTC; D: .; length: 13; J: TRBJ2-7; V: TRBV12-3/TRBV12-4; size: many